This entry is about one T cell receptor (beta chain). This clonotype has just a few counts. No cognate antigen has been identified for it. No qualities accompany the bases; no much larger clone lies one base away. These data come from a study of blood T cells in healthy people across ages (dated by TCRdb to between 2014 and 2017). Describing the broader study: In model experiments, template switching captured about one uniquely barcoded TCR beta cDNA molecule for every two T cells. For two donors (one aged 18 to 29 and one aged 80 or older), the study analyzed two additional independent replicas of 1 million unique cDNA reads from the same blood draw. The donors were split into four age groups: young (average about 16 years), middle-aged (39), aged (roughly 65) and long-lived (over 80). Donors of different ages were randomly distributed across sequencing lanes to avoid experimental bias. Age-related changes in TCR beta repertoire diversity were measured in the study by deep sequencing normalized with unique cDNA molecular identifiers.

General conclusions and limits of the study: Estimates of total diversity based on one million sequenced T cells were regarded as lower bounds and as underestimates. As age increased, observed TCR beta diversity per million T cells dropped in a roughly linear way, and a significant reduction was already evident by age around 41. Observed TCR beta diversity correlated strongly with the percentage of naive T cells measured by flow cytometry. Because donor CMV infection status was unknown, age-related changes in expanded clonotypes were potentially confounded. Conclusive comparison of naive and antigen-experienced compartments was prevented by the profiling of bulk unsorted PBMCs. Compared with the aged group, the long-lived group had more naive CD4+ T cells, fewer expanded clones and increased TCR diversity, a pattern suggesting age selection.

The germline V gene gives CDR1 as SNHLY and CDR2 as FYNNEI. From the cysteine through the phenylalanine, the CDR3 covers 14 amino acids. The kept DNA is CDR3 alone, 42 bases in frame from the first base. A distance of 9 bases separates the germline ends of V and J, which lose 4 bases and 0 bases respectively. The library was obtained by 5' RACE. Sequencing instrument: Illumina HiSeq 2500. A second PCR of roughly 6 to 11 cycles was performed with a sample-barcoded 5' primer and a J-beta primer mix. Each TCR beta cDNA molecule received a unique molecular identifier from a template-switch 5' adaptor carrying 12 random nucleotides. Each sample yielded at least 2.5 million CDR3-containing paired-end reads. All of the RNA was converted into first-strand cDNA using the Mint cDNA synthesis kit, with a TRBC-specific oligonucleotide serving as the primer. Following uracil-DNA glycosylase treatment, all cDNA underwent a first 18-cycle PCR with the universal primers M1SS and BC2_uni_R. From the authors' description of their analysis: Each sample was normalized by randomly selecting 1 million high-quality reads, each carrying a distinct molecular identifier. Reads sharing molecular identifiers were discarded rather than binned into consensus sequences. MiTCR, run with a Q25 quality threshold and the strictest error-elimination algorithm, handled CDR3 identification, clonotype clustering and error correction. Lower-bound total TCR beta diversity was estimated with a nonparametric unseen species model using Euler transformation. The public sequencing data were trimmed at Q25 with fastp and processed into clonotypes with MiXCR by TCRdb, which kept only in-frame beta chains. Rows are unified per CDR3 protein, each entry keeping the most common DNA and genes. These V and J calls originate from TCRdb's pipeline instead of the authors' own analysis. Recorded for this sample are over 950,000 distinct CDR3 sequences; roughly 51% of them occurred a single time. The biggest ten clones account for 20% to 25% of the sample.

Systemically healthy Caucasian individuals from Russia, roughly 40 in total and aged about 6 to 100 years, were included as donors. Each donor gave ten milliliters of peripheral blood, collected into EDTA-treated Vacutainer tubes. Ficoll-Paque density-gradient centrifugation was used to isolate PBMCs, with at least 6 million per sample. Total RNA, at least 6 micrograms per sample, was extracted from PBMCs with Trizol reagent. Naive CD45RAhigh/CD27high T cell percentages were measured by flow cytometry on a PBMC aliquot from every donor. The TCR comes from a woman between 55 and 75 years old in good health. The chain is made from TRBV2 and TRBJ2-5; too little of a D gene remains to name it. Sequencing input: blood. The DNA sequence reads TGTGCCAGCAGTGGGCCCTCGTACCAAGAGACCCAGTACTTC. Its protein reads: CASSGPSYQETQYF.